The 3 T cell receptor beta chains given below trace back to one sample, sequenced in a study of response to subunit inactivated influenza vaccine (dated by TCRdb to between 2017 and 2018). The receptor library was made with RT-PCR. Instrument on record: Illumina HiSeq 2500. The raw public reads went through TCRdb reprocessing: fastp at Q25, MiXCR clone calling, in-frame beta chains kept. Entries that share a CDR3 protein sequence are merged under the most common genes and DNA. Within this sample are around 580,000 distinct CDR3 sequences, with 12% to 15% of them counted one time only. Together, the top ten hold around 10% of the sample. The sequencing used PBMCs from blood, collected 11 to 12 days after vaccination. The source is a man aged 50 to 59 who received an inactivated influenza vaccine. Donor details come from another sample of the same person, matched by shared clones.

The rearrangement uses TRBV6-6 and TRBJ2-7; perhaps TRBD1 as D (5 bases). CDR1 is MNHNY and CDR2 is SVGAGI in the germline V gene (reference sequence). The CDR3 has 13 amino acids. Trimming removed 6 bases at V and 3 bases at J, with 12 bases between. As DNA, the CDR3 is TGTGCCAGCAGACAGGCCCAGAACTACGAGCAGTACTTC. Translated, it gives CASRQAQNYEQYF.

This chain joins TRBV5-5 and TRBJ1-5; tentative D call: TRBD1 (5 bases). The germline gives CDR1 SGHKS, CDR2 YYEKEE (reference sequence). This CDR3 is 15 amino acids long. V was shortened by 1 base and J by 4 bases, with 12 bases between the two germline ends. CDR3 sequence reads: CASSLSGTQNQPQHF. In DNA form, the CDR3 reads TGTGCCAGCAGCTTGTCAGGGACCCAGAATCAGCCCCAGCATTTT.

This rearrangement joins TRBV20-1 to TRBJ1-3; 7 nucleotides align to TRBD1. The V gene end was trimmed by 4 bases and the J gene end by 0 bases; junction bases not matched to a gene: 6. There are 15 residues in the CDR3. Germline V CDR1 and CDR2: DFQATT, SNEGSKA (reference sequence). CDR3 in amino acids: CSANIRDSSGNTIYF. CDR3 coding DNA: TGCAGTGCTAATATTAGGGACAGCTCTGGAAACACCATATATTTT.